The rows below give T cell receptor beta chains drawn from one sample of a study of blood T cell repertoires in COVID-19. The assay was immunoSEQ multiplex PCR, and TCRdb's table has in-frame clones only and misses some. The table records 200,000 to 250,000 clones, about 88% of them present only once. The sequenced material came from peripheral blood. The receptors were gathered from a woman in her sixties or seventies with acute or convalescent COVID-19. Each CDR3 is given with its conserved first and last residue. D genes are given only for firm matches. Only part of the rows carry a size: once, few, many, or a class if the clone is expanded.

once | TRBJ1-5 | . | TRBV5-8 | TGTGCCAGCAGCTTCTACGACAGTAGCAATCAGCCCCAGCATTTT | CASSFYDSSNQPQHF
few | TRBJ2-1 | TRBD2 | TRBV9 | TGTGCCAGCAGCAGGGCTTCGGGAGGTCTAGACAATGAGCAGTTCTTC | CASSRASGGLDNEQFF
. | TRBJ2-3 | . | TRBV6-5 | TGTGCCAGCAGAACGGACAGAGGGGCAGATACGCAGTATTTT | CASRTDRGADTQYF
. | TRBJ2-7 | . | TRBV2 | TGTGCCAGCACCCCCGGGGTCGGGGATAGCTCCTACGAGCAGTACTTC | CASTPGVGDSSYEQYF
. | TRBJ2-5 | TRBD1 | TRBV3-1/TRBV3-2 | TGTGCCAGCAGCCAAGGGGGACAGGGGCAAAAGACCCAGTACTTC | CASSQGGQGQKTQYF
. | TRBJ2-6 | . | TRBV7-2 | TGTGCCAGCGTTGTTCTAGGGGCCAACGTCCTGACTTTC | CASVVLGANVLTF
. | TRBJ2-1 | TRBD2 | TRBV24-1 | TGTGCCACCTTCCGACGGGACTACAACAATGAGCAGTTCTTC | CATFRRDYNNEQFF
. | TRBJ2-3 | . | TRBV4-3 | TGCGCCAGCAGCCAAGCGGGGTCCCTAAGCACAGATACGCAGTATTTT | CASSQAGSLSTDTQYF
. | TRBJ2-3 | TRBD2 | TRBV5-6 | TGTGCCAGCAGCTTGAACGCGGGAGAGGATACGCAGTATTTT | CASSLNAGEDTQYF
. | TRBJ1-5 | . | TRBV24-1 | TGTGCCACCAGTGATTCAGGAGGTGGCAATCAGCCCCAGCATTTT | CATSDSGGGNQPQHF
. | TRBJ2-1 | TRBD2 | TRBV7-9 | TGTGCCAGCAGCTTAATAGCGGGGGCCTTTCGCTACAATGAGCAGTTCTTC | CASSLIAGAFRYNEQFF
few | TRBJ1-4 | TRBD1 | TRBV11-2 | TGTGCCAGCAGTCAGGGGGCTTCATTTGAAAAACTGTTTTTT | CASSQGASFEKLFF
. | TRBJ2-1 | . | TRBV12-5 | TGTGCTAGTGGCACAACAGGGTTCACTGAGCAGTTCTTC | CASGTTGFTEQFF
few | TRBJ1-6 | . | TRBV28 | TGTGCCAGCAGTTTAGGGGGACATTATAATTCACCCCTCCACTTT | CASSLGGHYNSPLHF
. | TRBJ2-3 | . | TRBV13 | TGTGCCAGCAGCTTAGGGACACCTAACGGGGCAGATACGCAGTATTTT | CASSLGTPNGADTQYF
. | TRBJ2-4 | TRBD2 | TRBV7-2 | TGTGCCAGCTCTCGACTTGCGGGAGGGGGGTCCAAAAACATTCAGTACTTC | CASSRLAGGGSKNIQYF
. | TRBJ2-5 | TRBD2 | TRBV4-2 | TGTGCCAGCAGCAAAACTAGCGGGACTGAGACCCAGTACTTC | CASSKTSGTETQYF
. | TRBJ1-1 | . | TRBV19 | TGTGCCAGTAGTATTGGAGGGGGAGGGCCTGAAGCTTTCTTT | CASSIGGGGPEAFF
. | TRBJ2-7 | TRBD1 | TRBV6-2/TRBV6-3 | TGTGCCAGCAGTTACCCTGGACAGGCTCCTCACTACGAGCAGTACTTC | CASSYPGQAPHYEQYF
. | TRBJ1-1 | . | TRBV28 | TGTGCCAGCAGCCCGTCTGGCTTTGAAGCTTTCTTT | CASSPSGFEAFF
. | TRBJ1-1 | . | TRBV7-8 | TGTGCCAGCAGCTTAGGGAGGAACACTGAAGCTTTCTTT | CASSLGRNTEAFF
. | TRBJ2-3 | . | TRBV7-3 | TGTGCCAGCAGCCTCATGGGGCAGCGAGATACGCAGTATTTT | CASSLMGQRDTQYF
. | TRBJ2-5 | . | TRBV2 | TGTGCCAGCAGTGAAGGAGGGGAGACCCAGTACTTC | CASSEGGETQYF
. | TRBJ2-7 | TRBD1 | TRBV2 | TGTGCCTCGAAGTCGGGACAGGGAAACGAGCAGTACTTC | CASKSGQGNEQYF
. | TRBJ2-7 | TRBD2 | TRBV27 | TGTGCCAGCAGTTTATCCCCAGCGGGGCGCTCCTACGAGCAGTACTTC | CASSLSPAGRSYEQYF
. | TRBJ2-1 | TRBD1 | TRBV6-2/TRBV6-3 | TGTGCCAGCAGTCAACGACCGGGACAGGGGAAAAATGAGCAGTTCTTC | CASSQRPGQGKNEQFF
. | TRBJ2-5 | TRBD2 | TRBV9 | TGTGCCAGCAGCGTAGGGAGGACGGCGAATAGCGGGAGTGAGACCCAGTACTTC | CASSVGRTANSGSETQYF
. | TRBJ1-1 | . | TRBV19 | TGTGCCTCCGACACTTACCAGGGCACTGAAGCTTTCTTT | CASDTYQGTEAFF
. | TRBJ2-7 | . | TRBV19 | TGTGCCAGTAATCCGACAGGCGTCCTCGGGGAGCAGTACTTC | CASNPTGVLGEQYF
few | TRBJ2-2 | TRBD1 | TRBV24-1 | TGTGCCACCAGTGGGGGGCAGGGGGCCACCGGGGAGCTGTTTTTT | CATSGGQGATGELFF
. | TRBJ2-1 | TRBD2 | TRBV5-4 | TGTGCCAGCAGCTTGGAGCTAGCGGGGGCGGACCAGTTCTTC | CASSLELAGADQFF
. | TRBJ1-4 | TRBD1 | TRBV28 | TGTGCCAGCAGGGGACAGGGGGGGGAAAAACTGTTTTTT | CASRGQGGEKLFF
. | TRBJ1-6 | . | TRBV24-1 | TGTGCCACCAGTGAGGGCAGTCCAAATTCACCCCTCCACTTT | CATSEGSPNSPLHF
. | TRBJ2-1 | TRBD2 | TRBV5-1 | TGCGCCAGCAGCTTGGTGACTAGCGGATACAATGAGCAGTTCTTC | CASSLVTSGYNEQFF
. | TRBJ2-1 | TRBD2 | TRBV30 | TGTGCCTGGCTAGCGGGGGGGCTCGGTGAGCAGTTCTTC | CAWLAGGLGEQFF
. | TRBJ2-7 | . | TRBV2 | TGTGCCAGCAGTCCTCAGCGGGCGGCCTACGAGCAGTACTTC | CASSPQRAAYEQYF
. | TRBJ1-5 | . | TRBV6-6 | TGTGCCAGCAGCCCGACAGTTAGCAATCAGCCCCAGCATTTT | CASSPTVSNQPQHF
few | TRBJ1-1 | . | TRBV3-1/TRBV3-2 | TGTGCCAGCAGCCAAGATCTAGAAAACACTGAAGCTTTCTTT | CASSQDLENTEAFF
. | TRBJ1-5 | TRBD1 | TRBV18 | TGTGCCAGCTCAACTGACAGGGACCAGCCCCAGCATTTT | CASSTDRDQPQHF
. | TRBJ2-5 | TRBD2 | TRBV7-3 | TGTGCCAGCAGCCCCCGGACTAGCGGGGGTGGGGAGACCCAGTACTTC | CASSPRTSGGGETQYF
. | TRBJ2-1 | TRBD1 | TRBV6-5 | TGTGCCAGCAGTTTTCGGACAGGGGGCGGCGAGCAGTTCTTC | CASSFRTGGGEQFF
once | TRBJ2-7 | . | TRBV4-3 | TGCGCCAGCAGCCAAGGTTGGCAAGTGCACTACGAGCAGTACTTC | CASSQGWQVHYEQYF
. | TRBJ2-5 | . | TRBV4-2 | TGTGCCAGCAGCCAAAGCGTCAGAGAAGAGACCCAGTACTTC | CASSQSVREETQYF
. | TRBJ2-7 | TRBD2 | TRBV4-3 | TGCGCCAGCAGCCCCACTAGCGGATCGTACTACGAGCAGTACTTC | CASSPTSGSYYEQYF
. | TRBJ1-4 | . | TRBV4-1 | TGCGCCAGCAGCCAAGGTGTTTACGGGGAAAAACTGTTTTTT | CASSQGVYGEKLFF
. | TRBJ1-5 | . | TRBV6-5 | TGTGCCAGCAGCCGCACAGGTAATAGCAATCAGCCCCAGCATTTT | CASSRTGNSNQPQHF
. | TRBJ2-1 | . | TRBV6-5 | TGTGCCAGCAGTTACTCGAATTCTCCAGGGGACCATGAGCAGTTCTTC | CASSYSNSPGDHEQFF
. | TRBJ2-5 | TRBD2 | TRBV2 | TGTGCCAGCAGTGAAGCGCGGGGGGGGCGGGAGACCCAGTACTTC | CASSEARGGRETQYF
. | TRBJ1-1 | TRBD1 | TRBV9 | TGTGCCAGCAGCGTAGAACAGGGGAGAGGCACTGAAGCTTTCTTT | CASSVEQGRGTEAFF
. | TRBJ2-5 | . | TRBV7-3 | TGTGCCAGCAGCTTAAGCGGGGCAGCCCAAGAGACCCAGTACTTC | CASSLSGAAQETQYF